These 14 T cell receptor beta chains came from one sample sequenced in a study of cytomegalovirus exposure and HLA in healthy donors. PCR involved 60 Vbeta and 13 Jbeta primers. TCRdb's table, derived via immunoSEQ multiplex PCR, lists solely in-frame clones and lacks some. This table holds 95,000 to 150,000 clones, roughly 82% found once. The sequencing input was PBMCs. These receptor sequences come from an older woman in good health and CMV-seropositive.

This chain connects TRBV6-5 to TRBJ1-1; 8 bases line up with TRBD1. CDR3 length equals 15 residues. Germline V gives CDR1 MNHEY, CDR2 SVGAGI. J gave up 5 bases and V 2 bases, and 7 bases lay outside the gene matches. The CDR3 region has the DNA TGTGCCAGCAGTTACAGAACAGGGGGTCAAACTGAAGCTTTCTTT. The encoded protein is CASSYRTGGQTEAFF.

The rearrangement uses TRBV7-2 and TRBJ2-7; possible D gene TRBD1, 5 bases. The CDR3 runs to 12 residues. Per germline, CDR1 SGHTA and CDR2 FQGNSA. Between the trimmed V and J ends, which lost 4 bases and 6 bases, there was a span of 10 bases. CDR3 sequence reads: CASSSTRVEQYF. CDR3 coding DNA: TGTGCCAGCAGCTCTACCAGGGTCGAGCAGTACTTC. Full variable domain (remainder filled in from reference TRBV7-2 and TRBJ2-7): GAGVSQSPSNKVTEKGKDVELRCDPISGHTALYWYRQSLGQGLEFLIYFQGNSAPDKSGLPSDRFSAERTGGSVSTLTIQRTQQEDSAVYLCASSSTRVEQYFGPGTRLTVT.

This chain joins TRBV25-1 and TRBJ2-1; 11 bases map to TRBD2. Looked up from germline, CDR1 is MGHDK and CDR2 is SYGVNS. The trim removed 7 bases at V and 9 bases at J, leaving 5 bases unmatched. The CDR3 has 13 residues. The CDR3 nucleotides are TGTGCCAGCACGCTAGCGGGAGGTAGTGAGCAGTTCTTC. Residues: CASTLAGGSEQFF.

This clone was counted a few times. This rearrangement joins TRBV14 to TRBJ2-7, with D uncertain. The V end was cut by 0 bases, the J end by 1 base, with 7 bases between. The CDR3 covers 14 residues. Germline V gene data show CDR1 as SGHDN and CDR2 as FVKESK. As DNA, the CDR3 is TGTGCCAGCAGCCAAGATTCGACTTCCTACGAGCAGTACTTC. Its translation: CASSQDSTSYEQYF.

This clone was counted between two and nine times. The chain is built from TRBV19 and TRBJ1-1; a weak D match, TRBD1 (6 bases). Germline V gene data show CDR1 as LNHDA and CDR2 as SQIVND (reference sequence). This CDR3 is built from 13 residues. Trimming took 8 bases from V and 5 from J, leaving 15 bases between them. In nucleotides, the CDR3 is TGTGCCAGTCGCCGGGGGGCGCGGACTGAAGCTTTCTTT. It is translated as CASRRGARTEAFF.

This clone was seen a handful of times. The chain is built from TRBV7-8 and TRBJ2-7; 13 bases are a match to TRBD2. Unmatched junction bases numbered 16, after V lost 4 bases and J lost 7 bases. In germline, CDR1 is SGHVS, CDR2 FQNEAQ. This CDR3 is 18 amino acids long. The CDR3 is CASSSRIRTSGGAREQYF. CDR3 nucleotide sequence: TGTGCCAGCAGCTCTCGCATACGGACTAGCGGGGGAGCACGGGAGCAGTACTTC.

The V and J genes are TRBV4-1 and TRBJ1-5; D not certain. Germline V gives CDR1 MGHRA, CDR2 YSYEKL. The CDR3 is made up of 15 amino acids. The V end lost 3 bases, the J end lost 3 bases, and 12 bases lay between the germline ends. This CDR3 is CASSHVSLDNQPQHF. For the CDR3, the DNA is TGCGCCAGCAGCCACGTGTCACTCGACAATCAGCCCCAGCATTTT.

V and J are TRBV5-1 and TRBJ2-5; 10 nucleotides line up with TRBD2. The tail of the sequence fits TRBJ2-7 better, so the J call may be wrong. This CDR3 has 15 residues. Germline CDR1 SGHRS, CDR2 YFSETQ. CDR3 in DNA: TGCGCCAGCAGCACGGGACTAGCGAATGGCTACGAGCAGTACTTC. Protein: CASSTGLANGYEQYF.

The CDR3 DNA sequence: TGTGCCAGCAGCGCCCGTCAGGGTGGCGGGGAGCTGTTTTTT. It specifies CASSARQGGGELFF. The V call is TRBV9, the J call TRBJ2-2; weak D call: TRBD1 (5 bases). Deletions cut 3 bases from V and 7 bases from J, with 13 bases between. This CDR3 is built from 14 residues. Germline V gives CDR1 SGDLS, CDR2 YYNGEE.

This chain uses TRBV9 with TRBJ2-3, with D possibly being TRBD1 (6 bases). Trimming cost V 0 bases and J 4 bases, with 15 bases left between them. The CDR3 spans 16 residues. CDR1 and CDR2 (germline): SGDLS, YYNGEE. DNA for the CDR3: TGTGCCAGCAGCGTAGGGCCCAGAGGGGGTGCAGATACGCAGTATTTT. Translation: CASSVGPRGGADTQYF.

The chain couples TRBV7-2 to TRBJ2-5; the D gene is possibly TRBD2 (5 bases). This CDR3 is 16 amino acids long. Germline loops: CDR1 SGHTA, CDR2 FQGNSA. Trimming removed 3 bases at V and 2 bases at J, with 16 bases between. CDR3 protein: CASSFSLLRAQETQYF. The CDR3 DNA is TGTGCCAGCAGCTTTTCGTTGTTGCGGGCTCAAGAGACCCAGTACTTC.

The chain joins TRBV20-1 to TRBJ1-1; D is unresolved. Germline CDR1 DFQATT, CDR2 SNEGSKA (reference sequence). The CDR3 is 11 amino acids. The V and J ends lost 6 bases and 9 bases respectively, with 14 bases between them. CDR3: CSAPFSGKAFF. The CDR3 DNA sequence: TGCAGTGCCCCGTTTAGCGGGAAAGCTTTCTTT.

J is TRBJ2-1 and V is TRBV6-1; D is undetermined. Germline values: CDR1 MNHNS, CDR2 SASEGT. The CDR3 totals 12 residues. The V end was cut by 2 bases, the J end by 15 bases, with 14 bases between. The CDR3 protein is CASSELTFERFF. The DNA of the CDR3 is TGTGCCAGCAGTGAATTAACTTTTGAACGGTTCTTC.

The V and J genes are TRBV19 and TRBJ2-5; a possible D gene is TRBD2 (5 bases). CDR3 length equals 15 residues. V was pared by 4 bases and J by 0 bases, with 12 bases between. The germline V gene has CDR1 LNHDA and CDR2 SQIVND (reference sequence). Here the CDR3 DNA reads TGTGCCAGTAGTAGTCGGGGAGCCCACCAAGAGACCCAGTACTTC. Its protein is CASSSRGAHQETQYF.